One sample yielded the 3 T cell receptor beta chains listed below, sequenced in a study of identical twins. Via MiXCR, TCRdb re-called the 5' RACE reads, giving one row per CDR3 protein. Altogether about 150,000 distinct CDR3 sequences are present, around 3.5% being singletons, with the ten largest covering around 8.1%. The sample taken for sequencing was memory T cells sorted from blood. The source of these receptors is a man between 18 and 29 years old in good health.

This clonotype appeared a few times. The gene calls are TRBV11-2 and TRBJ2-3; 11 positions agree with TRBD2. In germline, CDR1 is SGHAT, CDR2 FQNNGV. Unmatched junction bases numbered 10, after V lost 6 bases and J lost 5 bases. This CDR3 spans 16 amino acids. This CDR3 reads CASRPGTSGRLDTQYF. DNA of the CDR3: TGTGCCAGCAGGCCAGGGACTAGCGGACGATTAGATACGCAGTATTTT.

This clonotype was recorded at least ten times. V and J are TRBV20-1 and TRBJ1-5, with D possibly being TRBD1 (6 bases). This CDR3 has 15 residues. Between the trimmed V and J ends, which lost 0 bases and 0 bases, there was a span of 9 bases. Per germline, CDR1 DFQATT and CDR2 SNEGSKA (reference sequence). CDR3 DNA: TGCAGTGCTAGAGAAGGGGGATTTAGCAATCAGCCCCAGCATTTT. Its translation: CSAREGGFSNQPQHF.

This clonotype was counted at least ten times. The V call is TRBV6-4, the J call TRBJ1-1; 7 positions match TRBD1. CDR1 is MRHNA, CDR2 SNTAGT, per germline. Trimming removed 5 bases from V and 0 bases from J; junction bases left unmatched: 3. The CDR3 sequence is 14 residues long. CDR3 sequence: CASSPDRMNTEAFF. DNA for the CDR3: TGTGCCAGCAGTCCGGACAGGATGAACACTGAAGCTTTCTTT.